A single sample gave rise to the 27 T cell receptor beta chains below, sequenced in a study of PD-1 blockade in classical Hodgkin lymphoma. Time point defined: cycle 4 day 1 (C4D1), after about 6 weeks of nivolumab. Every single patient, without exception, relapsed after autologous stem cell transplantation, and brentuximab vedotin exposure varied. Clones were read by immunoSEQ multiplex PCR, and TCRdb kept only the in-frame ones, dropping some. This table holds approximately 65,000 clones, more than 80% found once. This sample comprised peripheral blood mononuclear cells (PBMCs), obtained before the fourth cycle of nivolumab. The source of these receptors is a human donor with classical Hodgkin lymphoma.

The chain has TRBV27 and TRBJ1-5; TRBD1 matches at 7 bases. The CDR3 runs 14 residues. Per germline, CDR1 MNHEY and CDR2 SMNVEV (reference sequence). Trimming cost V 3 bases and J 3 bases; bases outside gene matches: 2. CDR3 loop: CASSFQGDNQPQHF. In DNA, the CDR3 is TGTGCCAGCAGTTTCCAGGGGGACAATCAGCCCCAGCATTTT.

V usage is TRBV2 and J usage is TRBJ2-7; no reliable D call. The CDR3 length is 13 residues. Trimming shortened V by 5 bases and J by 2 bases, and 10 bases separated the two germline ends. CDR1 and CDR2 (germline): SNHLY, FYNNEI. CDR3 nucleotides: TGTGCCAGCAGTCTGCCGGTTACCTACGAGCAGTACTTC. It codes for CASSLPVTYEQYF.

This clone was seen only once. The chain has TRBV5-1 and TRBJ2-2; D is perhaps TRBD1 or TRBD2 (5 bases each). V lost 2 bases to trimming and J lost 4 bases, with 12 bases between them. This CDR3 has 15 residues. In germline, CDR1 is SGHRS, CDR2 YFSETQ. The CDR3 DNA follows: TGCGCCAGCAGCTTAAACGGGGCAAGCACCGGGGAGCTGTTTTTT. As protein: CASSLNGASTGELFF.

The V and J genes are TRBV6-5 and TRBJ1-6, with 8 bases identical to TRBD1. This CDR3 is 14 amino acids long. The germline CDR1 and CDR2 sequences are MNHEY and SVGAGI. The ends lost 6 bases at V and 8 bases at J; junction bases unmatched: 6. The CDR3 DNA reads TGTGCCAGCAGACAGGGGGGCCTCGATTCACCCCTCCACTTT. Protein product: CASRQGGLDSPLHF.

The chain combines TRBV5-6 with TRBJ1-3, with no clear D. V lost 0 bases to trimming and J lost 3 bases, with 7 bases between them. The CDR3 is made up of 14 amino acids. Looked up from germline, CDR1 is SGHDT and CDR2 is YYEEEE. CDR3 sequence reads: CASSLVAGGNTIYF. The CDR3 nucleotides are TGTGCCAGCAGCTTGGTTGCTGGTGGAAACACCATATATTTT.

In this sample, this clone turned up a few times. This rearrangement joins TRBV10-3 to TRBJ2-2; no reliable D call. The CDR3 totals 13 residues. CDR1 is ENHRY and CDR2 is SYGVKD in the germline V gene. V was pared by 0 bases and J by 5 bases, with 4 bases between. CDR3 in DNA: TGTGCCATCAGTGAGTCAAGGACCGGGGAGCTGTTTTTT. This translates into CAISESRTGELFF.

The rearrangement links TRBV7-8 to TRBJ1-1; D is unclear. V dropped 5 bases and J dropped 6 bases, with 13 bases sitting between them. The germline V gene encodes CDR1 SGHVS and CDR2 FQNEAQ. This CDR3 has 13 amino acids. CDR3 region: CASSKSAVAEAFF. CDR3 nucleotide sequence: TGTGCCAGCAGCAAATCCGCAGTCGCTGAAGCTTTCTTT.

CDR3 DNA: TGTGCCAGCCTAGGGAGGGGTAATGAAAAACTGTTTTTT. Residues: CASLGRGNEKLFF. This chain links TRBV21-1 with TRBJ1-4. TRBV21-1 is recorded as a pseudogene. The CDR3 extends over 13 amino acids.

The table lists this clone with a count of one. CDR3 DNA sequence: TGCGCCAGCAGCCCGCCGACAGGAAACTATGGCTACACCTTC. Its protein is CASSPPTGNYGYTF. The chain is built from TRBV4-1 and TRBJ1-2; tentatively, D is TRBD1 (6 bases). Trimming took 4 bases from V and 2 from J, leaving 11 bases between them. Per germline, CDR1 MGHRA and CDR2 YSYEKL. CDR3 length equals 14 residues.

The chain is built from TRBV5-1 and TRBJ1-2; D gene unclear. The CDR3 has 14 amino acids. With 3 bases removed from V and 2 bases from J, the gap between germline ends came to 11 bases. Germline lookup yields CDR1 SGHRS and CDR2 YFSETQ. The CDR3 nucleotides are TGCGCCAGCAGCTCGAACCGGGAAAACTATGGCTACACCTTC. It specifies CASSSNRENYGYTF.

The CDR3 DNA sequence: TGTGCCAGCAGCTCGGGGGTTTTCACTTTCTTT. Encoded protein: CASSSGVFTFF. The rearrangement links TRBV6-5 to TRBJ1-1; tentative D call: TRBD1 (5 bases). V lost 6 bases to trimming and J lost 12 bases, with 14 bases between them. This CDR3 region has 11 residues. From germline, CDR1 is MNHEY and CDR2 SVGAGI.

The chain employs TRBV11-1 and TRBJ2-3; TRBD1 might be the D (5 bases). Between the trimmed V and J ends, which lost 1 base and 7 bases, there was a span of 15 bases. The CDR3 contains 15 residues. Germline V gene data show CDR1 as SGHAT and CDR2 as FQDESV (reference sequence). CDR3 in DNA: TGTGCCAGCAGCTTAGAGGGGCCCATCCCCTATACGCAGTATTTT. Translation: CASSLEGPIPYTQYF.

CDR3 region: CASSPSGSFQPQHF. The CDR3 region has the DNA TGTGCCAGCTCACCCTCGGGTTCTTTTCAGCCCCAGCATTTT. The genes are TRBV18 and TRBJ1-5; no reliable D call. Germline CDR1 reads KGHSH; CDR2 reads LQKENI. This CDR3 spans 14 amino acids. With 3 bases removed from V and 6 bases from J, the gap between germline ends came to 12 bases.

This chain joins TRBV7-9 and TRBJ1-1; tentatively, D is TRBD1 (5 bases). CDR3 length: 14 amino acids. CDR1 SEHNR and CDR2 FQNEAQ come from the germline V gene (reference sequence). V lost 6 bases, J lost 6 bases, and 17 bases lay in between. This CDR3 is CASRPSHSGAEAFF. The CDR3 nucleotides read TGTGCCAGCAGACCATCTCACTCGGGGGCTGAAGCTTTCTTT.

The rearrangement joins TRBV7-3 to TRBJ2-5; weak D call: TRBD2 (5 bases). The germline V and J ends were trimmed by 1 base and 5 bases, with 11 bases remaining between them. The CDR3 sequence is 14 residues long. The germline gives CDR1 SGHTA, CDR2 FQGTGA. For the CDR3, the DNA is TGTGCCAGCAGCTTAAACGGGGAAAGCGAGACCCAGTACTTC. Protein sequence: CASSLNGESETQYF.

This chain joins TRBV5-1 and TRBJ2-7; D uncertain. The CDR3 is 16 residues long. V dropped 0 bases and J dropped 2 bases, with 15 bases sitting between them. Germline CDR1 is SGHRS and CDR2 is YFSETQ. The CDR3 DNA reads as TGCGCCAGCAGCTTGGGTTCGACGGATCCAACCTACGAGCAGTACTTC. It encodes CASSLGSTDPTYEQYF.

J is TRBJ2-7 and V is TRBV6-1; D not certain. The ends were cut back, 0 bases at V and 2 bases at J, with 20 bases in the middle. The CDR3 runs 18 residues. Germline V gives CDR1 MNHNS, CDR2 SASEGT. The CDR3, as DNA: TGTGCCAGCAGTGAAGCGCCTCTCTCGGACGCCCGTCCCTACGAGCAGTACTTC. Its translation is CASSEAPLSDARPYEQYF.

In this sample, this clone turned up a few times. A read error may produce the germline difference seen at one junction end. The V and J genes are TRBV12-5 and TRBJ2-7; no firm D call. The CDR3 is 13 residues long. Germline-derived CDR1 and CDR2 are LGHNT and FRNRAP. CDR3 nucleotide sequence: TGTGCTAGTGGTTTTGGGCAGTCCTCCGAGCAGTACTTC. It translates to CASGFGQSSEQYF. The complete variable domain, with remaining parts taken from reference TRBV12-5 and TRBJ2-7, reads DARVTQTPRHKVTEMGQEVTMRCQPILGHNTVFWYRQTMMQGLELLAYFRNRAPLDDSGMPKDRFSAEMPDATLATLKIQPSEPRDSAVYFCASGFGQSSEQYFGPGTRLTVT.

This clone has just one count. The V call is TRBV15, the J call TRBJ1-4; D not certain. CDR1 and CDR2 from the germline V gene are LNHNV and YYDKDF (reference sequence). The V end was cut by 3 bases, the J end by 0 bases, with 5 bases between. The CDR3 loop spans 14 amino acids. The CDR3 region has the DNA TGTGCCACCAGCAGGCGAACAACTAATGAAAAACTGTTTTTT. Its protein is CATSRRTTNEKLFF.

This chain uses TRBV5-6 with TRBJ1-6, with D uncertain. Trimming removed 5 bases from V and 10 bases from J, with 16 bases in between. This CDR3 comprises 14 residues. Looked up from germline, CDR1 is SGHDT and CDR2 is YYEEEE. CDR3 coding DNA: TGTGCCAGCAGTTCCCCCCGGGGAGACTCACCCCTCCACTTT. Its translation is CASSSPRGDSPLHF.

This clone was recorded once. The V call is TRBV18, the J call TRBJ1-3; D unresolved. The CDR3 spans 15 residues. Germline V lookup: CDR1 KGHSH, CDR2 LQKENI. V was clipped by 3 bases and J by 2 bases, with 11 bases between them. The CDR3 nucleotides are TGTGCCAGCTCACCGGAGACTGATACTGGAAACACCATATATTTT. It translates to CASSPETDTGNTIYF.

J is TRBJ1-5 and V is TRBV7-9; D is perhaps TRBD1 (6 bases). Trimming stripped 1 base from V and 4 bases from J, with 20 bases between. Germline CDR1 is SEHNR and CDR2 is FQNEAQ (reference sequence). CDR3 length: 18 amino acids. The CDR3 bases are TGTGCCAGCAGCTTAGTCGGGACCGGGGGCACCAGTAATCAGCCCCAGCATTTT. This gives the protein CASSLVGTGGTSNQPQHF.

The gene calls are TRBV6-5 and TRBJ2-1; D possibly corresponds to TRBD1 (5 bases). Germline CDR1 is MNHEY and CDR2 is SVGAGI. V was shortened by 5 bases and J by 6 bases, with 17 bases between the two germline ends. The CDR3 has 15 residues. CDR3 DNA: TGTGCCAGCAGTCCCGGACACCCCTTGGGCAATGAGCAGTTCTTC. This codes for CASSPGHPLGNEQFF.

The V and J genes are TRBV10-3 and TRBJ1-3, with D possibly being TRBD1 (5 bases). The germline CDR1 and CDR2 sequences are ENHRY and SYGVKD. Trimming cost V 10 bases and J 1 base, with 8 bases left between them. CDR3 length: 12 amino acids. Here the CDR3 DNA reads TGTGCCAGCGGGGGATCTGGAAACACCATATATTTT. Its translation is CASGGSGNTIYF.

The chain carries TRBV15 and TRBJ2-7; D perhaps matches TRBD1 (5 bases). In germline, CDR1 is LNHNV, CDR2 YYDKDF (reference sequence). Trimming removed 2 bases from V and 4 bases from J, with 21 bases in between. This CDR3 contains 17 residues. The CDR3 DNA reads as TGTGCCACCAGCAGATCAACAGGAGTGGGTGGGAATTACGAGCAGTACTTC. This codes for CATSRSTGVGGNYEQYF.

This rearrangement joins TRBV11-2 to TRBJ2-1; no reliable D call. In germline, CDR1 is SGHAT, CDR2 FQNNGV. The CDR3 length is 13 residues. The V gene lost 7 bases and the J gene lost 5 bases, with 12 bases spanning the gap. CDR3 sequence (DNA): TGTGCCAGCACCACCGACCGGAACAATGAGCAGTTCTTC. This sequence encodes CASTTDRNNEQFF.

The chain has TRBV19 and TRBJ2-1; TRBD1 is a possible D gene (6 bases). Trimming cost V 5 bases and J 0 bases, with 20 bases left between them. The germline gives CDR1 LNHDA, CDR2 SQIVND (reference sequence). There are 18 residues in the CDR3. The CDR3 spells CASSWTDVGRGSYNEQFF. The CDR3 coding sequence is TGTGCCAGTAGTTGGACAGACGTGGGCAGGGGCTCCTACAATGAGCAGTTCTTC.